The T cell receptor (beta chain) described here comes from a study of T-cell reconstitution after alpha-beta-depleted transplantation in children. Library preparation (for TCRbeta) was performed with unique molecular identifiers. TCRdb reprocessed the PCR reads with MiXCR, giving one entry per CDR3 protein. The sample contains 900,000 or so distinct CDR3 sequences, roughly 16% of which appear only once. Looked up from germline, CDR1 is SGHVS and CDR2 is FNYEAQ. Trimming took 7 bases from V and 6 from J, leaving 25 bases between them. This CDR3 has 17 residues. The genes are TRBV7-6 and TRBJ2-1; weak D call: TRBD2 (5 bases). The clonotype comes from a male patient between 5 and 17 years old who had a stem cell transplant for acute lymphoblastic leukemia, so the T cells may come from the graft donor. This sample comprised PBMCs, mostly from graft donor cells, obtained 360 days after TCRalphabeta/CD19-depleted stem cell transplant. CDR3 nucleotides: TGTGCCAGCATCTCTTATGGGTGGACTGCTCCAACCAATGAGCAGTTCTTC. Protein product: CASISYGWTAPTNEQFF. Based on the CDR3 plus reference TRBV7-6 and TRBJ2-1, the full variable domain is GAGVSQSPRYKVTKRGQDVALRCDPISGHVSLYWYRQALGQGPEFLTYFNYEAQQDKSGLPNDRFSAERPEGSISTLTIQRTEQRDSAMYRCASISYGWTAPTNEQFFGPGTRLTVL.